The clone carrying this T cell receptor beta chain came up a few times. Its target is not known. The data derive from a study of cytomegalovirus exposure and HLA in healthy donors. Germline CDR1 reads MNHEY; CDR2 reads SVGAGI. Unmatched junction bases numbered 2, after V lost 2 bases and J lost 1 base. The CDR3 totals 14 residues. The PCR made use of 60 Vbeta and 13 Jbeta primers. TCRdb's copy holds only in-frame clones and misses some; the assay was immunoSEQ multiplex PCR. The table shows more than 95,000 clones, with 10% occurring only once. Study results and caveats: Sequencing likely generated an artifact that appeared as a cluster of highly shared sequence variants. Later analysis placed DRB1 highest and HLA-C lowest in TCR association rates, which differed by HLA locus. Some TCR beta chains (more than 150 of them) were listed as cytomegalovirus-associated.

The TCR sequence derives from a man aged 35-49 years in good health and CMV-seropositive. The material sequenced was PBMCs. The rearrangement links TRBV6-5 to TRBJ2-7, with TRBD2 matching 7 bases. CDR3 sequence reads: CASSYASGSYEQYF. DNA for the CDR3: TGTGCCAGCAGTTACGCTAGCGGTTCCTACGAGCAGTACTTC.